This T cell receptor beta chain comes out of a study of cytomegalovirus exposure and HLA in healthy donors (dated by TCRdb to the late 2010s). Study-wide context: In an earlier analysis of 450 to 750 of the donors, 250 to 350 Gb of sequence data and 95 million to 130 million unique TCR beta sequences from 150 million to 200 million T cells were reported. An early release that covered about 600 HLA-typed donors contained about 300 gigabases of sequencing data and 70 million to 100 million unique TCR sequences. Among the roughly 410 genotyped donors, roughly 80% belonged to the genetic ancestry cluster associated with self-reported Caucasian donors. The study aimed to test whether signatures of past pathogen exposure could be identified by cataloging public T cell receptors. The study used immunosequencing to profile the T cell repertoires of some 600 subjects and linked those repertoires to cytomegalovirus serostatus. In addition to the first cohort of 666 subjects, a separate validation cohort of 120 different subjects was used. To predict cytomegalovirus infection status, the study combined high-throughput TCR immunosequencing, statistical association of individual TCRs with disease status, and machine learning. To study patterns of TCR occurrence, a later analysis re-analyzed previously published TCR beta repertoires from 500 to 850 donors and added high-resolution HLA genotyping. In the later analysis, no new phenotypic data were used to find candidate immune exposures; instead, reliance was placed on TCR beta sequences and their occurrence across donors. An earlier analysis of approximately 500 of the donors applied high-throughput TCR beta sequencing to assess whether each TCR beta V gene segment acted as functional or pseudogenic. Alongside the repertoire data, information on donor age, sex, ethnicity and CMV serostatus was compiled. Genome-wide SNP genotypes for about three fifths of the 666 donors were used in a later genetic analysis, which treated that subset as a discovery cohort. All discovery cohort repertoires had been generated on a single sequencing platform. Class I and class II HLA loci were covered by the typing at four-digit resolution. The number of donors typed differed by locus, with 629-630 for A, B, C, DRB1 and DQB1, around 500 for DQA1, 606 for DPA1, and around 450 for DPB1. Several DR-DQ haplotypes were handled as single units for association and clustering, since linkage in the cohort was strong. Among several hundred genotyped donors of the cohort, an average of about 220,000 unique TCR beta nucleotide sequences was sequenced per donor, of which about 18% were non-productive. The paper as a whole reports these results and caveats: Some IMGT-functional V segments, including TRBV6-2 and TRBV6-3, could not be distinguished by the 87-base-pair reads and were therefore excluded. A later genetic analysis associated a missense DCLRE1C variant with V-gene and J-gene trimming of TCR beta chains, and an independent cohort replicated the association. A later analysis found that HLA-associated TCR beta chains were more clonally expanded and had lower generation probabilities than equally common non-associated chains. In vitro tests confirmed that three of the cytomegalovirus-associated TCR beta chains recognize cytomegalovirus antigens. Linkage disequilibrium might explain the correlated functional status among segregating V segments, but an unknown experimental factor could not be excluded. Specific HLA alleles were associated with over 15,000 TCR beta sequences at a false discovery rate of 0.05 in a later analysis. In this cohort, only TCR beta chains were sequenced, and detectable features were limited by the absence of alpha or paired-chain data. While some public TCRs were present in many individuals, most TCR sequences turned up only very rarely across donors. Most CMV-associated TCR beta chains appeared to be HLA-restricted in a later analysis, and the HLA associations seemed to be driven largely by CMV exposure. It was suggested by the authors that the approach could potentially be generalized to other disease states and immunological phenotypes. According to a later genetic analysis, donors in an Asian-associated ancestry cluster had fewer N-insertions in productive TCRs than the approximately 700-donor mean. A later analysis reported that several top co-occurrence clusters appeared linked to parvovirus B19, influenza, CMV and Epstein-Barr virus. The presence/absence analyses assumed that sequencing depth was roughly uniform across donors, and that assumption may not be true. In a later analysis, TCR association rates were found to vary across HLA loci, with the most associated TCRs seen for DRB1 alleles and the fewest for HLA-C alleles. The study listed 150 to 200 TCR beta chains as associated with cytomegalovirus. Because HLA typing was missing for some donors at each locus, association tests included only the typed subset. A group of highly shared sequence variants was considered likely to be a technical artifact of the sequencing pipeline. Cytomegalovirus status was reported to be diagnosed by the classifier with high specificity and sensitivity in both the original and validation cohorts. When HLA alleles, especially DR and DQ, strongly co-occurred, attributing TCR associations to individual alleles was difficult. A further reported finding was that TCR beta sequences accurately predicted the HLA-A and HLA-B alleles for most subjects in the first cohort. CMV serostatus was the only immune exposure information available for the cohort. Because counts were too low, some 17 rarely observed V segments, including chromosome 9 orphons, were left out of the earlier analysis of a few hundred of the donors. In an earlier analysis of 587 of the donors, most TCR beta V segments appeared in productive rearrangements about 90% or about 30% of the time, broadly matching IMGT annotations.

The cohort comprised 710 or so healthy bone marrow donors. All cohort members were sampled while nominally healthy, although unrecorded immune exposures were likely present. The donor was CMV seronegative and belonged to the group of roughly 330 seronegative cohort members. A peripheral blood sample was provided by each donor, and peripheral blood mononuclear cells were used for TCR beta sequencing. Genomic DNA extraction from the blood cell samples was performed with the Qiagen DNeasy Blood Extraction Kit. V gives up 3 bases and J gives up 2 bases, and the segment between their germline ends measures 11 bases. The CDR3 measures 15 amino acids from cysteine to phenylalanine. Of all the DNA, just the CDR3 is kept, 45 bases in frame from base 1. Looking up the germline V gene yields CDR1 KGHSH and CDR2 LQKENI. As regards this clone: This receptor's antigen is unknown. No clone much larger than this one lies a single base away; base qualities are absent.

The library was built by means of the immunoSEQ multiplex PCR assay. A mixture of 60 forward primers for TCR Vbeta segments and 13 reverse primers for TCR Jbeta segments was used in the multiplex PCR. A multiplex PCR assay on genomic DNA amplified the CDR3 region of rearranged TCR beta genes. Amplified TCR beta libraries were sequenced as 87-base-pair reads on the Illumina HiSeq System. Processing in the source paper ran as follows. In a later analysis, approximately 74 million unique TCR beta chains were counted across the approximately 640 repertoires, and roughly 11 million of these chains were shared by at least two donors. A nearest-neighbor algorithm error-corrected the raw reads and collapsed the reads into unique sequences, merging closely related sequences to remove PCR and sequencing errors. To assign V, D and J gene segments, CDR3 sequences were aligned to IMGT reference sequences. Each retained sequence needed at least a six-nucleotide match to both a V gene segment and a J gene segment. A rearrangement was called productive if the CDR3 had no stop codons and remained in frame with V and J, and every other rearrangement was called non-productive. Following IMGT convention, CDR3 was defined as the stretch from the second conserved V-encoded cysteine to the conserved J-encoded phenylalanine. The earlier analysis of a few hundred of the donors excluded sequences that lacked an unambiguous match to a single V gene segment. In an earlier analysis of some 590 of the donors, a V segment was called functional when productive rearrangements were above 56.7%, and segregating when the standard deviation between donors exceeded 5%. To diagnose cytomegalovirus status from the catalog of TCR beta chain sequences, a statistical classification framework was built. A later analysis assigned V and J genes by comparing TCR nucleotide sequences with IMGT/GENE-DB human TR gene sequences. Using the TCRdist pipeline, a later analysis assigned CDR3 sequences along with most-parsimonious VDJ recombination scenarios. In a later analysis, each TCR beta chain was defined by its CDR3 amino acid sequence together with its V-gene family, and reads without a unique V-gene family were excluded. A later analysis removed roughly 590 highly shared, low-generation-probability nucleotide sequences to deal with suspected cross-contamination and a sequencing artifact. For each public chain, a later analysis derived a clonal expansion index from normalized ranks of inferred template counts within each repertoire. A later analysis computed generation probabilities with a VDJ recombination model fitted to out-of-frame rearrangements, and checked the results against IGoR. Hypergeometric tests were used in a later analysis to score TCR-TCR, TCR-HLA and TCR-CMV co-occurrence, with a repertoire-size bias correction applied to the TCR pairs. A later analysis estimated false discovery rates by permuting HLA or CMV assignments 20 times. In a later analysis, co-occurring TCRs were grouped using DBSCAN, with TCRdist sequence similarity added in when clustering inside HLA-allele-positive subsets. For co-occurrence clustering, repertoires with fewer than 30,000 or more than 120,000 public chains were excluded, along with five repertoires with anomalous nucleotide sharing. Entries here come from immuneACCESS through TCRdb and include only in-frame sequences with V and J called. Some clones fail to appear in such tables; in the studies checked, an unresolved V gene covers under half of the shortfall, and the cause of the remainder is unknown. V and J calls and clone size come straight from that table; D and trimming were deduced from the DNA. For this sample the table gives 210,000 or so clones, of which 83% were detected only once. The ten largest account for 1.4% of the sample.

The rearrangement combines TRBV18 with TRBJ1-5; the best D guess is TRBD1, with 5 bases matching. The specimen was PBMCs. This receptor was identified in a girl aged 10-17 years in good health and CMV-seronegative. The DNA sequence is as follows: TGTGCCAGCTCACCGGGAGGGGAAGGCAATCAGCCCCAGCATTTT. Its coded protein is CASSPGGEGNQPQHF.